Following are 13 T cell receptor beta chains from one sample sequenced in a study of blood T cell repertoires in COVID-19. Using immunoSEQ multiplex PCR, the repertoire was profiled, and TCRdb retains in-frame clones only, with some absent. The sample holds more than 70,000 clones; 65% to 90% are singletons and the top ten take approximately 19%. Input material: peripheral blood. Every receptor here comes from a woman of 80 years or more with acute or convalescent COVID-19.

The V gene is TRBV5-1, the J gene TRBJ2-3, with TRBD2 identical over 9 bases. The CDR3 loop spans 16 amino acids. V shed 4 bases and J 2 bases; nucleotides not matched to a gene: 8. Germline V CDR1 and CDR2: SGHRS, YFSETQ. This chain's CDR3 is CASSLLAGESTDTQYF. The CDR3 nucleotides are TGCGCCAGCAGCCTCTTAGCGGGGGAATCCACAGATACGCAGTATTTT.

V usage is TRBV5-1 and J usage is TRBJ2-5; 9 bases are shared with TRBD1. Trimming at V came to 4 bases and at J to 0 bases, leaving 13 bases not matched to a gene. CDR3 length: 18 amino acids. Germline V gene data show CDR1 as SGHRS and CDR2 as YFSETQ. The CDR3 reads CASSKGQGSLLNQETQYF. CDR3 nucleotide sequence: TGCGCCAGCAGCAAGGGACAGGGCTCTTTACTCAACCAAGAGACCCAGTACTTC.

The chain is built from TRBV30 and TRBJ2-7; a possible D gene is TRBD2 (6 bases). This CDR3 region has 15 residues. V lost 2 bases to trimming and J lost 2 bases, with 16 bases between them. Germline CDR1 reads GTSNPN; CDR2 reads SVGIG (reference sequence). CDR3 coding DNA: TGTGCCTGGAGTTTGGCGGGGAAGTGGGCCTACGAGCAGTACTTC. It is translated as CAWSLAGKWAYEQYF. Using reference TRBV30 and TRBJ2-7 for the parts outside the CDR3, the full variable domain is SQTIHQWPATLVQPVGSPLSLECTVEGTSNPNLYWYRQAAGRGLQLLFYSVGIGQISSEVPQNLSASRPQDRQFILSSKKLLLSDSGFYLCAWSLAGKWAYEQYFGPGTRLTVT.

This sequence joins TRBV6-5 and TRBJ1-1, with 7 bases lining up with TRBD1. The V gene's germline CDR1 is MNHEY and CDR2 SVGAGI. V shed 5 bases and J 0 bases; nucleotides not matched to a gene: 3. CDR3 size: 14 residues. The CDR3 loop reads CASSRQGLNTEAFF. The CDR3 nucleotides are TGTGCCAGCAGTCGACAGGGTTTGAACACTGAAGCTTTCTTT.

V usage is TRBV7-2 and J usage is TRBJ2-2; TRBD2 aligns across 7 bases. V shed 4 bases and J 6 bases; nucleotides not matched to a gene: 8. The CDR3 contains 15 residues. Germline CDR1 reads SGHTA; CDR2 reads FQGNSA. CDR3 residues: CASSWGGGPSGELFF. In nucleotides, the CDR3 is TGTGCCAGCAGCTGGGGCGGGGGTCCCTCCGGGGAGCTGTTTTTT.

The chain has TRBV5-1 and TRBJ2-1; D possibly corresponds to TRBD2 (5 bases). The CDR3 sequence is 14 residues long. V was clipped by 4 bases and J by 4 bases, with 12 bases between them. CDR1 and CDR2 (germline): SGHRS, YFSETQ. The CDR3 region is CASSVPGVYNEQFF. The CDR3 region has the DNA TGCGCCAGCAGCGTTCCCGGGGTTTACAATGAGCAGTTCTTC.

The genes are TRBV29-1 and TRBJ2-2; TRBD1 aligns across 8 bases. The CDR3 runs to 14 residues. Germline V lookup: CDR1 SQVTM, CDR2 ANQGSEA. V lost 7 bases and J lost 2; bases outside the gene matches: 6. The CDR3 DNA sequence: TGCAGCGCTCCGGGACAGGTCAACACCGGGGAGCTGTTTTTT. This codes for CSAPGQVNTGELFF.

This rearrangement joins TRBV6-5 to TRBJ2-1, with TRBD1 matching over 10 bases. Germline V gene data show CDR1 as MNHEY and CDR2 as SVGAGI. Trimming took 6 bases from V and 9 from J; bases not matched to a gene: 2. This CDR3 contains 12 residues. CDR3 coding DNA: TGTGCCAGCAGGGGACAGGGGTCTGAGCAGTTCTTC. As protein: CASRGQGSEQFF.

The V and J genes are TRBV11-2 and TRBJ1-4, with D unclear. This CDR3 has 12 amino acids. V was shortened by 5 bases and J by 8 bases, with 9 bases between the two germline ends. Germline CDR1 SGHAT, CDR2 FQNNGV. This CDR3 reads CASSPDTEKLFF. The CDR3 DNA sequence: TGTGCCAGCAGCCCCGACACCGAAAAACTGTTTTTT.

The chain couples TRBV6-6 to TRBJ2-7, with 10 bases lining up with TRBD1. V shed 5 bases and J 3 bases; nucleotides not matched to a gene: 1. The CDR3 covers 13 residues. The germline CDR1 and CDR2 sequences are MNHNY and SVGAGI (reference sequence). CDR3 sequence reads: CASSRDRGYEQYF. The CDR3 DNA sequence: TGTGCCAGCAGTCGGGACAGGGGCTACGAGCAGTACTTC.

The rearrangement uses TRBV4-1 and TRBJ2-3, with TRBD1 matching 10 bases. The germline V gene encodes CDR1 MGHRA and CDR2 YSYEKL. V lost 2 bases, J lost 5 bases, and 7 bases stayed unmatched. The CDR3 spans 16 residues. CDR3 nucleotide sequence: TGCGCCAGCAGCCAAAAGTCGACAGGGGGCGTAGATACGCAGTATTTT. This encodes CASSQKSTGGVDTQYF.

For the CDR3, the DNA is TGTGCCAGCAGTCGCTTCCAGGGGGCGCAGGGCTACACCTTC. Translated: CASSRFQGAQGYTF. This chain connects TRBV2 to TRBJ1-2, with TRBD1 matching over 8 bases. V lost 5 bases, J lost 8 bases, and 10 bases stayed unmatched. Germline V gives CDR1 SNHLY, CDR2 FYNNEI. The CDR3 length is 14 residues.

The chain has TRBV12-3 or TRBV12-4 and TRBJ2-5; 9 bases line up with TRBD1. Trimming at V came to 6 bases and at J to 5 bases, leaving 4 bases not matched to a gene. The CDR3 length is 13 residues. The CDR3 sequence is CASRPDRGETQYF. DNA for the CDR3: TGTGCCAGCAGACCAGACAGGGGGGAGACCCAGTACTTC.